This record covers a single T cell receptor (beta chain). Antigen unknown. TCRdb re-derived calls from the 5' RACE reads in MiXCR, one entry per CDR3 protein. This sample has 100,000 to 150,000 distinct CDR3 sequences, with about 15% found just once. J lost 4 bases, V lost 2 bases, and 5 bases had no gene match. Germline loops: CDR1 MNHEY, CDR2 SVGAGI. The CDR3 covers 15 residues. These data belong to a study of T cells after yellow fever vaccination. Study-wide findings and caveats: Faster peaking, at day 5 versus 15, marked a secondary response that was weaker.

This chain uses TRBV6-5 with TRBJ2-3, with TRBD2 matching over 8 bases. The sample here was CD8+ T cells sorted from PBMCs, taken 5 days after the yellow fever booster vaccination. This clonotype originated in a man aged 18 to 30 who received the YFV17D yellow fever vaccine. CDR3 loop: CASSYGTGGSDTQYF. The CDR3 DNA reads TGTGCCAGCAGTTACGGGACGGGAGGGTCAGATACGCAGTATTTT.